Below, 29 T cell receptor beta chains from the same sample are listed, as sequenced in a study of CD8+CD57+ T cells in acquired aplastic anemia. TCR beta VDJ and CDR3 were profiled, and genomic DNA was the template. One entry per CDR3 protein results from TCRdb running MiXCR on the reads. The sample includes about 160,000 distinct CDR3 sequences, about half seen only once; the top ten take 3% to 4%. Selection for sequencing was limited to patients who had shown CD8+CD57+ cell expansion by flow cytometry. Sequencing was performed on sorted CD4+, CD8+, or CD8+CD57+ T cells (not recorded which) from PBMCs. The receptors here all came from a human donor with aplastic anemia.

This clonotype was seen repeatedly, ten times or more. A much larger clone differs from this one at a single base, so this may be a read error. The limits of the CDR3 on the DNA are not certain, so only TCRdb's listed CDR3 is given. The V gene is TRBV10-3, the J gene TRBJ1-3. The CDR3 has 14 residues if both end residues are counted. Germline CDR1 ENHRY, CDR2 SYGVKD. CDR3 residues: CAISDWGTGNTVYF.

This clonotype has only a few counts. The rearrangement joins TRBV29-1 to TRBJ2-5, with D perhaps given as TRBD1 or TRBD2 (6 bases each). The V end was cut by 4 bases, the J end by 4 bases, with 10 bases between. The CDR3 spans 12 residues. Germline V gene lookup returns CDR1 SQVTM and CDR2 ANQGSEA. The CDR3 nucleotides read TGCAGCGTTGTCTCGGGGGCAGAGACCCAGTACTTC. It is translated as CSVVSGAETQYF.

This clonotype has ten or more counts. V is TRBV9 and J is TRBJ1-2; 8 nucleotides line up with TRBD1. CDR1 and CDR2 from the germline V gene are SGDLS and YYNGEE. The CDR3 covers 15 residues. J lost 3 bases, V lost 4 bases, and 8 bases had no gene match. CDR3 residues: CASSPRQGIYYGYTF. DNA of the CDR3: TGTGCCAGCAGCCCTCGACAGGGGATCTACTATGGCTACACCTTC.

Here the CDR3 reads CSAPELAGGLYEQYF. The CDR3 region has the DNA TGCAGTGCCCCAGAGCTAGCGGGAGGACTCTACGAGCAGTACTTC. J is TRBJ2-7 and V is TRBV20-1; 11 bases agree with TRBD2. The germline V gene has CDR1 DFQATT and CDR2 SNEGSKA (reference sequence). CDR3 length: 15 amino acids. With V trimmed by 6 bases and J by 3 bases, 10 bases remained unmatched.

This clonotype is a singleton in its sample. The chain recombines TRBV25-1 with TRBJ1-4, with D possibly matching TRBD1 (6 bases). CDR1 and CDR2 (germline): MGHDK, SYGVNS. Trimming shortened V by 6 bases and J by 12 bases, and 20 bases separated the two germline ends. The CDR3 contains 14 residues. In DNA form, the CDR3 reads TGTGCCAGCAGCTTCCCGGGGGCGGGGAGGGAACTGTTTTTT. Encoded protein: CASSFPGAGRELFF.

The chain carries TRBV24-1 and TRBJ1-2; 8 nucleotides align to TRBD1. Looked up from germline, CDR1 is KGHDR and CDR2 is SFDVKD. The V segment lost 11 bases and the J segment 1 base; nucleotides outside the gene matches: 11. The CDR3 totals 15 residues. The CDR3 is CASRQDREVNYGYTF. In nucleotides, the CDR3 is TGTGCCAGCAGGCAGGACAGGGAAGTTAACTATGGCTACACCTTC.

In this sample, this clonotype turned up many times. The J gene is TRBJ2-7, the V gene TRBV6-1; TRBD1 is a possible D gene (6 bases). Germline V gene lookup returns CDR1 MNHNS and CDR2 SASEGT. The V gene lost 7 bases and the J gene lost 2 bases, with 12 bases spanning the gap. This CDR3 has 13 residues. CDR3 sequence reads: CASTSGQTYEQYF. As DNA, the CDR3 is TGTGCCAGCACCTCAGGACAGACCTACGAGCAGTACTTC.

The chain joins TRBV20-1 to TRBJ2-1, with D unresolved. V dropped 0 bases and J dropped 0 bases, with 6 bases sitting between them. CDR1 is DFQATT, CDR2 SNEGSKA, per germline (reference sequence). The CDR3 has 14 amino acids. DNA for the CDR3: TGCAGTGCTAGAGATATGATCTCCTACAATGAGCAGTTCTTC. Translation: CSARDMISYNEQFF.

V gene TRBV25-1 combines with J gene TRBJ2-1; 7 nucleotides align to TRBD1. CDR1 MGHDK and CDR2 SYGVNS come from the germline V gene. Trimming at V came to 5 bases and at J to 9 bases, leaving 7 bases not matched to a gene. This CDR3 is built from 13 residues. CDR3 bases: TGTGCCAGCAGTTTTCAGACAGGGATTGAGCAGTTCTTC. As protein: CASSFQTGIEQFF.

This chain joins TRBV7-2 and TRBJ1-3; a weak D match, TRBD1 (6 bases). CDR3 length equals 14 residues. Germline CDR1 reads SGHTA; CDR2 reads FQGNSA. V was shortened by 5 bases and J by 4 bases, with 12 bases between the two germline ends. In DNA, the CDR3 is TGTGCCAGCAGCCGGCAGGGGTTAGGAAACACCATATATTTT. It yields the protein CASSRQGLGNTIYF.

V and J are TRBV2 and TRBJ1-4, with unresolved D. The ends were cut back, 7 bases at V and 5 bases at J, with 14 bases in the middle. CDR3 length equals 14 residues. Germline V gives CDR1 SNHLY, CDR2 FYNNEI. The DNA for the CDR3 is TGTGCCAGCATGCTAGAGAAGATAAATGAAAAACTGTTTTTT. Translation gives CASMLEKINEKLFF.

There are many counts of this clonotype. In DNA form, the CDR3 reads TGTGCCAGCAGCGCCACCGGGGGGGGGTTCACAGATACGCAGTATTTT. Amino acids: CASSATGGGFTDTQYF. The chain is built from TRBV9 and TRBJ2-3, with 8 nucleotides matching TRBD2. The CDR3 has 16 amino acids. Germline values: CDR1 SGDLS, CDR2 YYNGEE. V dropped 3 bases and J dropped 2; count of bases not matched to a gene: 8.

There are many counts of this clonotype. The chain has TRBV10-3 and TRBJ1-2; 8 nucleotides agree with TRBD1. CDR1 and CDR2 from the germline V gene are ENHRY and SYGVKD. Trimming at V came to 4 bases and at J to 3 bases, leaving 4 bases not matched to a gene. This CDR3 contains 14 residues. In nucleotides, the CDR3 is TGTGCCATCAGTGCGACAGGGGCCGACTATGGCTACACCTTC. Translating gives CAISATGADYGYTF.

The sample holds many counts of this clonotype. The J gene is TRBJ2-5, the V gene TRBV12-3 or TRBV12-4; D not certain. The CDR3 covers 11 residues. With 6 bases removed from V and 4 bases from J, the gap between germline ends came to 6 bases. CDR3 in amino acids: CASSFSETQYF. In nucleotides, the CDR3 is TGTGCCAGCAGCTTTTCAGAGACCCAGTACTTC.

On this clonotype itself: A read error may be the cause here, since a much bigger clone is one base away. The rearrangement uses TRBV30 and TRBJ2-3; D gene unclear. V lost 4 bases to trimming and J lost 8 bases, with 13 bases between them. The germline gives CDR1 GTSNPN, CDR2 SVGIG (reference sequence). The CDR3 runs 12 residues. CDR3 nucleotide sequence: TGTGCCTGGACCCGTGGCGCAGTTACGCAGTATTTT. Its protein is CAWTRGAVTQYF.

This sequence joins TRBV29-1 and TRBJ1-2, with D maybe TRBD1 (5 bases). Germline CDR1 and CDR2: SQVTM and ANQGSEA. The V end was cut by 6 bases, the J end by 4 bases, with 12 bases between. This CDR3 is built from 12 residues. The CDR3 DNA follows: TGCAGCGTGCGGGACGGATTCTATGGCTACACCTTC. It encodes CSVRDGFYGYTF.

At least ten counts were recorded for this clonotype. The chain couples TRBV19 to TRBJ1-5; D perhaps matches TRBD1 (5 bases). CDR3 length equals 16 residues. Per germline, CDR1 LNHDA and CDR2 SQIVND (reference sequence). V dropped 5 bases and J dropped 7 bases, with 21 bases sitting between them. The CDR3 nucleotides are TGTGCCAGTAGTCTGATGGGCCAGGGTGGAGTACAGCCCCAGCATTTT. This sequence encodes CASSLMGQGGVQPQHF.

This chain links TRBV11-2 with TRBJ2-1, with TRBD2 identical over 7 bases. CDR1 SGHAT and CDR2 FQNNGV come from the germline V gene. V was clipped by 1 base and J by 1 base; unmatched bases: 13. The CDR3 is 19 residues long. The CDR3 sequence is CASSLVGHSSGFSYNEQFF. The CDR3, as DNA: TGTGCCAGCAGCTTAGTAGGGCACTCTAGCGGTTTTTCCTACAATGAGCAGTTCTTC.

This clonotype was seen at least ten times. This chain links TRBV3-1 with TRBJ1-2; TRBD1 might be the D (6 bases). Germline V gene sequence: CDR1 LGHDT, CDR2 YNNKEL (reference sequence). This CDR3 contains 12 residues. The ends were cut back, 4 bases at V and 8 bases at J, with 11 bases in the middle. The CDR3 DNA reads TGTGCCAGCAGCCGAGGGGGGGTCGGCTACACCTTC. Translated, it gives CASSRGGVGYTF.

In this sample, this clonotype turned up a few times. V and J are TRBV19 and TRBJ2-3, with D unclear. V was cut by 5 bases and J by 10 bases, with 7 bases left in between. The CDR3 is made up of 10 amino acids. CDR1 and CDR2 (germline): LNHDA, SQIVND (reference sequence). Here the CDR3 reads CASSGSSQYF. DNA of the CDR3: TGTGCCAGTAGTGGGTCGTCGCAGTATTTT.

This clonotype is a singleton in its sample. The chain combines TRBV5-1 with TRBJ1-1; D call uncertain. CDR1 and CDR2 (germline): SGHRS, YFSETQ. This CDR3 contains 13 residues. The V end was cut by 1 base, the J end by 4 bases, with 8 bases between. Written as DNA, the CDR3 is TGCGCCAGCAGCTTGCAACGGAGCACTGAAGCTTTCTTT. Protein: CASSLQRSTEAFF.

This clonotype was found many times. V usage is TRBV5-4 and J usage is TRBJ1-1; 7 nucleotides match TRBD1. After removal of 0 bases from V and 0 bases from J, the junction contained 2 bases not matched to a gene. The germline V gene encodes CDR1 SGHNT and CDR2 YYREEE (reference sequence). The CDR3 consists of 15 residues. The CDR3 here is CASSLGGTVNTEAFF. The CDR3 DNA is TGTGCCAGCAGCTTGGGGGGGACAGTGAACACTGAAGCTTTCTTT.

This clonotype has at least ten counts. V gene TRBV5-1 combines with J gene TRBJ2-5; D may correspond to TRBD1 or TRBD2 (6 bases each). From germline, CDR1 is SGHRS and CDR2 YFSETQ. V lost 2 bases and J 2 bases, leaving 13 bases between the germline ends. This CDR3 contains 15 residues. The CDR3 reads CASSFQWGAQETQYF. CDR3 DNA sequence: TGCGCCAGCAGCTTTCAGTGGGGGGCGCAAGAGACCCAGTACTTC.

The chain's CDR3 is CATSEPGQGKQETQYF. Here the CDR3 DNA reads TGTGCCACCAGTGAGCCAGGGCAGGGTAAACAAGAGACCCAGTACTTC. This chain uses TRBV24-1 with TRBJ2-5; tentatively, D is TRBD1 (5 bases). Germline CDR1 KGHDR, CDR2 SFDVKD. The CDR3 totals 16 residues. Trimming pared 4 bases from V and 2 bases from J, leaving 16 bases between.

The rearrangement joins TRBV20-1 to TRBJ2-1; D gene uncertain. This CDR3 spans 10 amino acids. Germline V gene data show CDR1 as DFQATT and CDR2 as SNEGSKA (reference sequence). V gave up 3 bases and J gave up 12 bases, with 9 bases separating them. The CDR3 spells CSASLERQFF. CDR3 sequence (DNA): TGCAGTGCTAGCCTAGAAAGGCAGTTCTTC.

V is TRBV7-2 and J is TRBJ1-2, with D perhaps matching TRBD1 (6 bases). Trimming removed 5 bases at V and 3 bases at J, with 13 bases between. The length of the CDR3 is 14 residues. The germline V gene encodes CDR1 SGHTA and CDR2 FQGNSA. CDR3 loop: CASSPSTGHYGYTF. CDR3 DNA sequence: TGTGCCAGCAGCCCCTCGACAGGCCACTATGGCTACACCTTC.

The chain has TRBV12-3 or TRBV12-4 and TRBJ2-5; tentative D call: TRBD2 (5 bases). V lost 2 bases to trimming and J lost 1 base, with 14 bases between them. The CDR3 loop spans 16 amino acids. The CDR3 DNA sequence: TGTGCCAGCAGTTTACTCTTAGGGAGTGGCCAAGAGACCCAGTACTTC. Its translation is CASSLLLGSGQETQYF.

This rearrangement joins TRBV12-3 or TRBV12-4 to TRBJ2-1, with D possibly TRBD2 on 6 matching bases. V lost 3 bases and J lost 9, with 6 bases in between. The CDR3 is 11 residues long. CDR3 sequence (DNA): TGTGCCAGCAGTTTGGGGGGTGAGCAGTTCTTC. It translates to CASSLGGEQFF.

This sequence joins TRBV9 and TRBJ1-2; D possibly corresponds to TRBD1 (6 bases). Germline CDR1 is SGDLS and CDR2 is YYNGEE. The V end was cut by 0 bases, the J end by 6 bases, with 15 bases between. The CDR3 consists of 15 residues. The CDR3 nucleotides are TGTGCCAGCAGCGTAGTGTCAGGGGTAGGGGATGGCTACACCTTC. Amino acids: CASSVVSGVGDGYTF.